This T cell receptor beta chain was found in a study of blood T cell repertoires in COVID-19. The wider study: The samples span acute and convalescent COVID-19 from the United States, Italy and Spain. PBMCs, B-cell-depleted T cells, or T cells provided the cDNA or gDNA that made up the material.

Losses at the gene ends were 6 bases for V and 2 bases for J; bases not matched to a gene: 20. CDR3 length: 19 amino acids. CDR1 and CDR2 (germline): SNHLY, FYNNEI. Per the original methods: For nucleated cells, counts were estimated from reference gene primer amplification. The table came from immunoSEQ multiplex PCR; TCRdb's copy has only in-frame clones and leaves some out. V and J calls and clone size are those listed in that table; D and trimming were worked out from the DNA. The sample has tens of thousands of clones, around 85% seen once; the top ten hold 12%. This sequence joins TRBV2 and TRBJ2-5; 8 nucleotides line up with TRBD2. The sequenced sample was peripheral blood. This receptor was obtained from a human donor in a cohort sampled during active COVID-19. The CDR3 here is CASRALLGMSGGNQETQYF. DNA of the CDR3: TGTGCCAGCAGGGCACTCCTCGGAATGAGCGGGGGAAATCAAGAGACCCAGTACTTC.